Shown below are 23 T cell receptor beta chains from a single sample sequenced in a study of graft-versus-host responses after intestinal transplantation. The method was immunoSEQ multiplex PCR; TCRdb's version includes in-frame clones alone and lacks a portion of them. The profile shows under 45,000 clones, around 92% of them singletons. The sample was PBMCs, taken about 270 days after transplant. These receptor sequences come from a human patient who received an intestinal transplant, so some T cells may come from the graft donor.

The gene calls are TRBV29-1 and TRBJ2-7; 9 bases agree with TRBD1. This CDR3 has 13 residues. The germline V gene has CDR1 SQVTM and CDR2 ANQGSEA. V shed 4 bases and J 3 bases; nucleotides not matched to a gene: 4. CDR3 bases: TGCAGCGTTGTAACAGGGGGCTTCTACGAGCAGTACTTC. Translating it yields CSVVTGGFYEQYF.

The J gene is TRBJ2-7, the V gene TRBV7-9; D possibly corresponds to TRBD2 (6 bases). The germline CDR1 and CDR2 sequences are SEHNR and FQNEAQ (reference sequence). The length of the CDR3 is 16 residues. The V end was cut by 5 bases, the J end by 0 bases, with 17 bases between. Here the CDR3 DNA reads TGTGCCAGCAGCCCAACACCTAGCGCTTACTCCTACGAGCAGTACTTC. Its protein is CASSPTPSAYSYEQYF.

The chain recombines TRBV6-1 with TRBJ2-3, with a weak D call TRBD1 (5 bases). V was clipped by 2 bases and J by 3 bases, with 15 bases between them. The CDR3 has 16 amino acids. Germline values: CDR1 MNHNS, CDR2 SASEGT. Here the CDR3 DNA reads TGTGCCAGCAGTGAAATGAAGGGGTCAACAACAGATACGCAGTATTTT. Translating it yields CASSEMKGSTTDTQYF.

CDR3 in DNA: TGCGCCAGCAGCCAATCCCCGGGACAGGGGTATGGCTACACCTTC. It yields the protein CASSQSPGQGYGYTF. This rearrangement joins TRBV4-1 to TRBJ1-2; 10 positions match TRBD1. The CDR3 is 15 residues long. Germline V gives CDR1 MGHRA, CDR2 YSYEKL. With 2 bases clipped from V and 5 bases from J, the junction kept 5 bases outside the gene matches.

In this sample, this clone turned up a few times. Other DNA variants within this sample encode the same CDR3. The chain links TRBV19 to TRBJ1-4, with D unclear. Germline CDR1 LNHDA, CDR2 SQIVND (reference sequence). The V gene lost 1 base and the J gene lost 5 bases, with 8 bases spanning the gap. The CDR3 totals 14 residues. CDR3 DNA: TGTGCCAGTAGTATAGGGCGGAGAAATGAAAAACTGTTTTTT. It translates to CASSIGRRNEKLFF.

V gene TRBV27 combines with J gene TRBJ1-2; no firm D call. V dropped 1 base and J dropped 8 bases, with 11 bases sitting between them. Germline values: CDR1 MNHEY, CDR2 SMNVEV (reference sequence). The CDR3 totals 13 residues. The DNA for the CDR3 is TGTGCCAGCAGTTTATTTATCGGGTTCGGCTACACCTTC. Its protein product is CASSLFIGFGYTF.

The V call is TRBV7-9, the J call TRBJ1-2, with D hard to call. This CDR3 has 13 residues. CDR1 and CDR2 (germline): SEHNR, FQNEAQ (reference sequence). Trimming shortened V by 1 base and J by 8 bases, and 11 bases separated the two germline ends. The CDR3 nucleotides read TGTGCCAGCAGCTTAGGAGTGGAGTCGGGCTACACCTTC. This codes for CASSLGVESGYTF.

CDR3 DNA sequence: TGTGCCAGCAGCGTGTCCGGGGGGTCAGAGACCCAGTACTTC. Translated: CASSVSGGSETQYF. The chain employs TRBV9 and TRBJ2-5; 7 nucleotides agree with TRBD2. Germline trimming cut 2 bases from V and 4 bases from J; bases unmatched to any gene: 5. The CDR3 has 14 amino acids. Germline V gene lookup returns CDR1 SGDLS and CDR2 YYNGEE.

A single count supports this clone. The rearrangement uses TRBV5-5 and TRBJ2-7, with 11 bases fitting TRBD1. The V gene's germline CDR1 is SGHKS and CDR2 YYEKEE (reference sequence). After removal of 4 bases from V and 1 base from J, the junction contained 4 bases not matched to a gene. The CDR3 runs 15 residues. CDR3 amino acids: CASSAGTGGSYEQYF. The CDR3 nucleotides are TGTGCCAGCAGCGCGGGGACAGGGGGGTCCTACGAGCAGTACTTC.

The chain employs TRBV30 and TRBJ2-7, with D perhaps matching TRBD1 (5 bases). V lost 5 bases to trimming and J lost 3 bases, with 8 bases between them. The CDR3 has 11 amino acids. The germline gives CDR1 GTSNPN, CDR2 SVGIG (reference sequence). CDR3 residues: CAWGDSYEQYF. CDR3 nucleotide sequence: TGTGCCTGGGGAGACAGCTACGAGCAGTACTTC.

The chain combines TRBV7-9 with TRBJ1-4, with 7 bases identical to TRBD1. The CDR3 extends over 12 amino acids. Germline V lookup: CDR1 SEHNR, CDR2 FQNEAQ (reference sequence). V shed 9 bases, J shed 4 bases, and the junction held 2 bases outside the gene matches. The CDR3 DNA reads TGTGCCAGTCAGGGGGATAATGAAAAACTGTTTTTT. Protein sequence: CASQGDNEKLFF.

The chain uses TRBV5-5 and TRBJ2-2, with a possible D match to TRBD1 (7 bases). The CDR3 is 15 amino acids. Looked up from germline, CDR1 is SGHKS and CDR2 is YYEKEE (reference sequence). V lost 2 bases and J 3 bases, leaving 11 bases between the germline ends. In DNA, the CDR3 is TGTGCCAGCAGCTTCAGGGGGGCCTACACCGGGGAGCTGTTTTTT. Translation: CASSFRGAYTGELFF.

The chain is built from TRBV9 and TRBJ1-5, with D maybe TRBD1 (6 bases). Trimming took off 0 bases at V and 3 bases at J, with 10 bases between the two ends. The CDR3 is 15 amino acids. The V gene's germline CDR1 is SGDLS and CDR2 YYNGEE. CDR3 sequence reads: CASSVGQGINQPQHF. The CDR3 bases are TGTGCCAGCAGCGTAGGTCAGGGGATCAATCAGCCCCAGCATTTT.

The chain carries TRBV5-1 and TRBJ2-1; 8 positions match TRBD2. The CDR3 spans 16 residues. J was trimmed by 3 bases and V by 3 bases; bases with no gene match: 8. The germline gives CDR1 SGHRS, CDR2 YFSETQ. The CDR3 nucleotides are TGCGCCAGCAGCTCCAGCGGGGGAGAATTCTACAATGAGCAGTTCTTC. It yields the protein CASSSSGGEFYNEQFF.

The V gene is TRBV18, the J gene TRBJ2-5; D perhaps matches TRBD2 (5 bases). Trimming shortened V by 2 bases and J by 3 bases, and 19 bases separated the two germline ends. There are 17 residues in the CDR3. Germline loops: CDR1 KGHSH, CDR2 LQKENI. CDR3 region: CASSPNAVGWGEETQYF. The CDR3 DNA sequence: TGTGCCAGCTCACCAAATGCAGTTGGATGGGGAGAAGAGACCCAGTACTTC. The variable domain in full, with the rest retrieved from reference TRBV18 and TRBJ2-5, is NAGVMQNPRHLVRRRGQEARLRCSPMKGHSHVYWYRQLPEEGLKFMVYLQKENIIDESGMPKERFSAEFPKEGPSILRIQQVVRGDSAAYFCASSPNAVGWGEETQYFGPGTRLLVL.

The rearrangement uses TRBV5-4 and TRBJ1-1; D call uncertain. V lost 2 bases and J lost 1, with 3 bases in between. Germline CDR1 and CDR2: SGHNT and YYREEE (reference sequence). The CDR3 consists of 12 residues. CDR3 loop: CASSFQNTEAFF. The CDR3 DNA sequence: TGTGCCAGCAGCTTTCAGAACACTGAAGCTTTCTTT.

The gene calls are TRBV5-1 and TRBJ1-1; 8 nucleotides align to TRBD1. Unmatched junction bases numbered 4, after V lost 0 bases and J lost 0 bases. CDR3 length: 16 residues. Per germline, CDR1 SGHRS and CDR2 YFSETQ. CDR3 DNA sequence: TGCGCCAGCAGCTTGGATCGGACAGGGCTGAACACTGAAGCTTTCTTT. As protein: CASSLDRTGLNTEAFF.

The chain couples TRBV5-1 to TRBJ2-1; D is possibly TRBD1 (5 bases). Germline V gene lookup returns CDR1 SGHRS and CDR2 YFSETQ. This CDR3 region has 13 residues. V lost 0 bases to trimming and J lost 5 bases, with 6 bases between them. The DNA for the CDR3 is TGCGCCAGCAGCTTGGTAGGGGACAATGAGCAGTTCTTC. Translation gives CASSLVGDNEQFF.

The genes are TRBV15 and TRBJ1-3; D unclear. The CDR3 loop spans 14 amino acids. Germline V lookup: CDR1 LNHNV, CDR2 YYDKDF (reference sequence). The germline V and J ends were trimmed by 5 bases and 4 bases, with 12 bases remaining between them. DNA of the CDR3: TGTGCCACCAGCGACTGGTTTGAGGGAAACACCATATATTTT. This translates into CATSDWFEGNTIYF.

The chain carries TRBV2 and TRBJ2-1; no firm D call. Germline lookup yields CDR1 SNHLY and CDR2 FYNNEI. This CDR3 is 13 amino acids long. Trimming removed 8 bases from V and 6 bases from J, with 14 bases in between. The CDR3 is CASVLVLGNEQFF. As DNA, the CDR3 is TGTGCCAGCGTTCTTGTATTGGGCAATGAGCAGTTCTTC.

This sequence joins TRBV7-9 and TRBJ2-5, with TRBD2 as a possible D gene (5 bases). The J call may be wrong; the DNA end is better matched by TRBJ2-7. The CDR3 consists of 14 residues. Germline V gene data show CDR1 as SEHNR and CDR2 as FQNEAQ (reference sequence). The CDR3 DNA reads as TGTGCCAGCAGCTTAGTGACTCGGGACTACGAGCAGTACTTC. It is translated as CASSLVTRDYEQYF.

The CDR3 region has the DNA TGTGCCAGCACGGCGCTCGCAAGCACAGATACGCAGTATTTT. The encoded protein is CASTALASTDTQYF. This chain joins TRBV7-7 and TRBJ2-3, with D unresolved. Trimming stripped 7 bases from V and 0 bases from J, with 11 bases between. This CDR3 comprises 14 residues. From germline, CDR1 is SSHAT and CDR2 FNYEAQ (reference sequence). The variable domain in full, completed from reference TRBV7-7 and TRBJ2-3, reads GAGVSQSPRYKVTKRGQDVTLRCDPISSHATLYWYQQALGQGPEFLTYFNYEAQPDKSGLPSDRFSAERPEGSISTLTIQRTEQRDSAMYRCASTALASTDTQYFGPGTRLTVL.

This chain connects TRBV11-3 to TRBJ2-7; 8 nucleotides line up with TRBD1. This CDR3 spans 15 amino acids. Germline V gene sequence: CDR1 SGHNT, CDR2 YENEEA. V was pared by 3 bases and J by 3 bases, with 7 bases of the junction left unmatched. The CDR3: CASSLEDRADYEQYF. DNA for the CDR3: TGTGCCAGCAGCTTGGAGGACAGGGCGGACTACGAGCAGTACTTC.